The entry that follows covers one T cell receptor beta chain sequence. CDR1 is MNHNS and CDR2 is SASEGT in the germline V gene. CDR3 size: 12 residues. Trimming at V came to 6 bases and at J to 7 bases, leaving 5 bases not matched to a gene. These data belong to a study of T cells in narcolepsy. Assay used: immunoSEQ multiplex PCR; TCRdb lists only in-frame clones, some missing. Among about 30,000 clones, around four fifths were seen once, and the ten largest hold under 1.3%. The chain is built from TRBV6-1 and TRBJ1-1; 7 bases map to TRBD1. The material sequenced was CD45RA- memory CD4+ T cells from PBMCs. The receptor was isolated from a human donor with narcolepsy. The CDR3 reads CASSRGTVEAFF. CDR3 sequence (DNA): TGTGCCAGCAGCAGGGGGACAGTTGAAGCTTTCTTT.